These T cell receptor beta chains were read from a single sample in a study of shared clonotypes between healthy human individuals. TCRdb's copy holds only in-frame clones and misses some; the assay was immunoSEQ multiplex PCR. The table shows around 2.1 million clones, with about 92% occurring only once. The source material was naive CD8+ T cells from PBMCs. The source is a young man in good health. Some clones in this sample may be carry-over from other donors' samples. Both conserved end residues are part of each CDR3. Each record gives: CDR3 protein, CDR3 DNA, clone size, J gene, V gene, D gene, CDR3 length. D genes are given only for firm matches. A row's size may be missing; if present it is once, few, many or a size class.

CASSPVRSSSGDTQYF	TGTGCCAGCAGCCCAGTTCGATCTAGCTCCGGAGATACGCAGTATTTT	-	TRBJ2-3	TRBV7-9	-	16
CASSVTGASSYEQYF	TGTGCCAGCAGCGTAACCGGGGCAAGCTCCTACGAGCAGTACTTC	-	TRBJ2-7	TRBV9	-	15
CASSLVGFGEQYF	TGTGCCAGCAGCTTAGTGGGGTTTGGAGAGCAGTACTTC	-	TRBJ2-7	TRBV7-6	-	13
CASSLNVRAGRWSTDTQYF	TGTGCCAGCAGCTTAAATGTTCGGGCAGGGAGATGGAGCACAGATACGCAGTATTTT	-	TRBJ2-3	TRBV13	-	19
CSVDGVRGTQYF	TGCAGCGTTGATGGAGTCCGAGGGACCCAGTACTTC	-	TRBJ2-5	TRBV29-1	-	12
CATSRVAGTGANVLTF	TGTGCCACCAGCAGAGTCGCCGGTACTGGGGCCAACGTCCTGACTTTC	-	TRBJ2-6	TRBV15	-	16
CASSIGFRESYEQYF	TGTGCCAGCAGTATAGGATTCAGGGAGTCCTACGAGCAGTACTTC	-	TRBJ2-7	TRBV7-9	-	15
CSAPVGVREQFF	TGCAGCGCCCCCGTGGGGGTCCGTGAGCAGTTCTTC	-	TRBJ2-1	TRBV29-1	-	12
CASSEGPAASYEQYF	TGCGCCAGCAGTGAGGGGCCAGCGGCCTCCTACGAGCAGTACTTC	-	TRBJ2-7	TRBV10-2	-	15
CAISEPFGDLQETQYF	TGTGCCATCAGTGAGCCCTTCGGGGACCTCCAAGAGACCCAGTACTTC	-	TRBJ2-5	TRBV10-3	-	16
CASSSSGLEHF	TGTGCCAGCAGTTCCTCGGGGCTGGAGCACTTC	-	TRBJ2-7	TRBV28	-	11
CASSPMSAESHEQYF	TGTGCCAGCTCACCAATGTCGGCAGAGAGCCACGAGCAGTACTTC	-	TRBJ2-7	TRBV18	-	15
CASSQANRGQREQYF	TGCGCCAGCAGCCAAGCTAACAGGGGGCAGCGCGAGCAGTACTTC	once	TRBJ2-7	TRBV4-1	TRBD1	15
CASSYTNTGNEQFF	TGTGCCAGTAGCTACACCAACACAGGGAATGAGCAGTTCTTC	-	TRBJ2-1	TRBV19	-	14
CSVETGAAYEQYF	TGCAGCGTTGAGACAGGTGCGGCCTACGAGCAGTACTTC	once	TRBJ2-7	TRBV29-1	-	13
CASSFRLAIYNEQFF	TGTGCCAGCAGCTTTAGACTAGCGATCTACAATGAGCAGTTCTTC	once	TRBJ2-1	TRBV13	TRBD2	15
CASSMGGEAYGYTF	TGTGCCAGTAGTATGGGTGGTGAGGCCTATGGCTACACCTTC	-	TRBJ1-2	TRBV19	-	14
CASSSDRTGELFF	TGTGCCAGCAGCTCAGACAGGACCGGGGAGCTGTTTTTT	-	TRBJ2-2	TRBV7-9	-	13
CASSFGQDPGETQYF	TGTGCCAGCAGCTTCGGACAGGACCCTGGGGAGACCCAGTACTTC	-	TRBJ2-5	TRBV7-9	TRBD1	15
CASSVVGRDRDYEQYF	TGTGCCAGCAGCGTAGTGGGCCGAGACAGGGACTACGAGCAGTACTTC	-	TRBJ2-7	TRBV9	TRBD1	16
CASMTIKAEQYF	TGTGCCAGCATGACAATAAAGGCCGAGCAGTACTTC	-	TRBJ2-7	TRBV6-1	-	12
CAQDSLRDSSYNEQFF	TGTGCCCAAGATTCACTCCGGGACTCGTCCTACAATGAGCAGTTCTTC	once	TRBJ2-1	TRBV2	-	16
CASSAGETYNEQFF	TGTGCCAGCAGCGCGGGAGAAACCTACAATGAGCAGTTCTTC	-	TRBJ2-1	TRBV27	TRBD2	14
CASRSPRDILYEQYF	TGTGCCAGCAGGTCCCCCCGGGACATCCTCTACGAGCAGTACTTC	once	TRBJ2-7	TRBV28	-	15
CASSLGSTSGTQYF	TGTGCCAGCAGCTTAGGGTCGACTAGCGGGACCCAGTACTTC	-	TRBJ2-5	TRBV11-2	TRBD2	14
CASSEGWAFGRNQPQHF	TGTGCCAGCAGTGAAGGTTGGGCATTCGGCAGGAATCAGCCCCAGCATTTT	-	TRBJ1-5	TRBV6-1	-	17